One and the same sample provided the 20 T cell receptor beta chains below, sequenced in a study of post-analysis software for immune sequencing data. Antigen specificity for these receptors is unknown. Study results and limitations: In patients, TRBV5-6, TRBV5-1 and TRBV20-1 belonged to roughly five TRBV segments found more frequently than in controls.

cDNA libraries for TCR beta contained unique molecular identifiers. Each CDR3 protein is one row after TCRdb ran MiXCR on the PCR reads. The repertoire consists of about 540,000 distinct CDR3 sequences, with about a third occurring once and the leading ten covering approximately 6%. Sample: blood. The receptors were sampled from a girl aged 2-17 years with multiple sclerosis.

V gene TRBV27 combines with J gene TRBJ1-1, with a weak D call TRBD1 (6 bases). This CDR3 is 16 amino acids long. Trimming stripped 6 bases from V and 2 bases from J, with 19 bases between. Germline V gene sequence: CDR1 MNHEY, CDR2 SMNVEV (reference sequence). The CDR3 DNA reads TGTGCCAGCAGGAGGGACATGTTTGAGTCAAACACTGAAGCTTTCTTT. Its translation: CASRRDMFESNTEAFF.

This clonotype was counted a few times. The DNA for the CDR3 is TGTGCCAGCAGCTTAGGGGCCCCTCCGGCACCCCTCCACTTT. Amino acid sequence: CASSLGAPPAPLHF. The chain carries TRBV7-2 and TRBJ1-6; no clear D gene. This CDR3 comprises 14 residues. The germline V and J ends were trimmed by 1 base and 11 bases, with 12 bases remaining between them. CDR1 SGHTA and CDR2 FQGNSA come from the germline V gene.

J is TRBJ2-1 and V is TRBV7-9; D unclear. The CDR3 totals 15 residues. Germline V gene sequence: CDR1 SEHNR, CDR2 FQNEAQ (reference sequence). V lost 1 base and J lost 0, with 7 bases in between. The DNA of the CDR3 is TGTGCCAGCAGCTTAGAGGCCAGCTCCTACAATGAGCAGTTCTTC. Amino acid sequence: CASSLEASSYNEQFF.

The rearrangement uses TRBV20-1 and TRBJ2-2; D might be TRBD2 (5 bases). CDR3 length: 13 amino acids. Trimming pared 4 bases from V and 6 bases from J, leaving 12 bases between. In germline, CDR1 is DFQATT, CDR2 SNEGSKA (reference sequence). The CDR3 reads CSATPTSPGELFF. CDR3 sequence (DNA): TGCAGTGCTACCCCCACTAGTCCCGGGGAGCTGTTTTTT.

The genes are TRBV2 and TRBJ1-1; a possible D gene is TRBD1 (6 bases). The V and J ends lost 6 bases and 11 bases respectively, with 19 bases between them. Germline CDR1 SNHLY, CDR2 FYNNEI. The CDR3 is made up of 13 amino acids. Here the CDR3 reads CASSTTPDRRAFF. In nucleotides, the CDR3 is TGTGCCAGCAGCACCACACCGGACAGACGGGCTTTCTTT.

This clonotype was recorded a few times. This rearrangement joins TRBV5-6 to TRBJ2-5; D unresolved. This CDR3 has 15 residues. Germline V gives CDR1 SGHDT, CDR2 YYEEEE. With 3 bases removed from V and 2 bases from J, the gap between germline ends came to 14 bases. This CDR3 is CASSSVGYLQETQYF. Written as DNA, the CDR3 is TGTGCCAGCAGCTCCGTGGGCTATCTACAAGAGACCCAGTACTTC.

The chain joins TRBV4-1 to TRBJ2-3; the match to TRBD2 covers 7 bases. The CDR3 extends over 17 amino acids. Germline V gene sequence: CDR1 MGHRA, CDR2 YSYEKL. The junction had 9 bases not matched to a gene; V was cut back by 0 bases and J by 3 bases. The DNA of the CDR3 is TGCGCCAGCAGCCAAGATCGCGTGGGGGGGATGACAGATACGCAGTATTTT. Its protein product is CASSQDRVGGMTDTQYF.

The V call is TRBV6-5, the J call TRBJ2-5; TRBD2 matches at 12 bases. CDR3 size: 15 residues. Germline values: CDR1 MNHEY, CDR2 SVGAGI. V dropped 0 bases and J dropped 4; count of bases not matched to a gene: 0. The CDR3 is CASSYSTSGGETQYF. The CDR3 region has the DNA TGTGCCAGCAGTTACTCGACTAGCGGGGGAGAGACCCAGTACTTC.

This clonotype was seen a few times. In DNA, the CDR3 is TGCGCCAGCAGCCAAGATCAATTTGGCGTAGGGTACCAAGAGACCCAGTACTTC. As protein: CASSQDQFGVGYQETQYF. The chain is built from TRBV4-1 and TRBJ2-5; no clear D. This CDR3 contains 18 residues. V lost 0 bases to trimming and J lost 0 bases, with 17 bases between them. Germline-derived CDR1 and CDR2 are MGHRA and YSYEKL.

This clonotype showed up just a few times. The chain carries TRBV12-3 or TRBV12-4 and TRBJ1-1; no reliable D call. V dropped 2 bases and J dropped 0 bases, with 7 bases sitting between them. CDR3 length: 14 amino acids. The CDR3 sequence is CASSLRTLNTEAFF. The CDR3 nucleotides read TGTGCCAGCAGTTTACGGACCTTGAACACTGAAGCTTTCTTT.

The chain couples TRBV2 to TRBJ2-1; D perhaps matches TRBD2 (5 bases). The CDR3 has 12 residues. The germline CDR1 and CDR2 sequences are SNHLY and FYNNEI. Trimming stripped 5 bases from V and 13 bases from J, with 15 bases between. The CDR3 here is CASSPGLSTQFF. The CDR3 DNA reads TGTGCCAGCAGTCCCGGACTTTCAACTCAGTTCTTC.

V gene TRBV20-1 combines with J gene TRBJ2-6; 11 nucleotides agree with TRBD1. The CDR3 contains 16 residues. CDR1 DFQATT and CDR2 SNEGSKA come from the germline V gene (reference sequence). The V segment lost 4 bases and the J segment 4 bases; nucleotides outside the gene matches: 6. CDR3: CSATGQGATGANVLTF. The CDR3 bases are TGCAGTGCTACAGGACAGGGGGCGACCGGGGCCAACGTCCTGACTTTC.

This clonotype was found a few times. The chain joins TRBV5-1 to TRBJ1-2; possibly TRBD1 for D (5 bases). The CDR3 sequence is 15 residues long. Trimming took 4 bases from V and 4 from J, leaving 17 bases between them. Germline assignment: CDR1 SGHRS and CDR2 YFSETQ. CDR3 amino acids: CASSANRISLYGYTF. CDR3 DNA: TGCGCCAGCAGCGCCAACAGGATTTCCCTCTATGGCTACACCTTC. The variable domain in full, completed from reference TRBV5-1 and TRBJ1-2, reads KAGVTQTPRYLIKTRGQQVTLSCSPISGHRSVSWYQQTPGQGLQFLFEYFSETQRNKGNFPGRFSGRQFSNSRSEMNVSTLELGDSALYLCASSANRISLYGYTFGSGTRLTVV.

This clonotype was seen only once. The rearrangement joins TRBV5-1 to TRBJ1-1, with 7 bases identical to TRBD1. V shed 4 bases, J shed 1 base, and the junction held 13 bases outside the gene matches. Germline-derived CDR1 and CDR2 are SGHRS and YFSETQ. The CDR3 is 17 residues long. The CDR3, as DNA: TGCGCCAGCAGCCCACCCCTAGGGGGCGTAGGGAACACTGAAGCTTTCTTT. This encodes CASSPPLGGVGNTEAFF.

There are a few counts of this clonotype. The V call is TRBV6-1, the J call TRBJ1-6, with unresolved D. V lost 1 base, J lost 4 bases, and 8 bases lay in between. From germline, CDR1 is MNHNS and CDR2 SASEGT. This CDR3 has 15 residues. The CDR3 loop reads CASSEVQNYNSPLHF. The CDR3 DNA reads as TGTGCCAGCAGTGAAGTGCAGAATTATAATTCACCCCTCCACTTT.

A few counts support this clonotype. In DNA form, the CDR3 reads TGTGCCAGCAGCTTGACGGGAGGGGGCCAAGAGACCCAGTACTTC. It is translated as CASSLTGGGQETQYF. The chain has TRBV5-6 and TRBJ2-5, with 8 bases aligning to TRBD2. This CDR3 contains 15 residues. Germline CDR1 and CDR2: SGHDT and YYEEEE. The trim removed 1 base at V and 1 base at J, leaving 3 bases unmatched.

V and J are TRBV20-1 and TRBJ2-5, with TRBD2 as a possible D gene (6 bases). The CDR3 contains 18 residues. CDR1 is DFQATT and CDR2 is SNEGSKA in the germline V gene (reference sequence). V was clipped by 2 bases and J by 1 base, with 23 bases between them. The CDR3 loop is CSARSERRDSPLQETQYF. The CDR3 DNA reads TGCAGTGCTAGATCGGAGCGGCGGGACTCGCCACTCCAAGAGACCCAGTACTTC.

The chain joins TRBV5-1 to TRBJ1-5; D gene unclear. The germline CDR1 and CDR2 sequences are SGHRS and YFSETQ. Trimming left V 2 bases short and J 3 bases short, with 12 bases between. The CDR3 has 15 amino acids. The CDR3 reads CASSLGENNNQPQHF. The CDR3, as DNA: TGCGCCAGCAGCTTAGGCGAGAATAACAATCAGCCCCAGCATTTT.

CDR3 coding DNA: TGCGCCAGCAGCTTGGGAGGGCAGGGTAGCAATCAGCCCCAGCATTTT. Amino acid sequence: CASSLGGQGSNQPQHF. The rearrangement links TRBV5-1 to TRBJ1-5; D is perhaps TRBD1 (5 bases). Trimming took off 0 bases at V and 0 bases at J, with 10 bases between the two ends. This CDR3 spans 16 amino acids. Germline-derived CDR1 and CDR2 are SGHRS and YFSETQ.

The rearrangement joins TRBV5-1 to TRBJ1-6; a weak D match, TRBD1 (5 bases). The CDR3 loop spans 14 amino acids. Trimming cost V 4 bases and J 8 bases, with 13 bases left between them. In germline, CDR1 is SGHRS, CDR2 YFSETQ. The CDR3 DNA sequence: TGCGCCAGCAGCGACCGGGGCGGAGATTCACCCCTCCACTTT. Translation gives CASSDRGGDSPLHF. The full variable domain, rest sourced from reference TRBV5-1 and TRBJ1-6, is KAGVTQTPRYLIKTRGQQVTLSCSPISGHRSVSWYQQTPGQGLQFLFEYFSETQRNKGNFPGRFSGRQFSNSRSEMNVSTLELGDSALYLCASSDRGGDSPLHFGNGTRLTVT.